The entry below describes one T cell receptor beta chain. The CDR3 is 17 amino acids. With 6 bases removed from V and 0 bases from J, the gap between germline ends came to 15 bases. CDR1 is SGHVS, CDR2 FNYEAQ, per germline. The data are from a study of tumor-infiltrating lymphocytes in oesophageal squamous cell carcinoma. TCRdb analysed the PCR reads with MiXCR anew, one entry per CDR3 protein. There are about 22,000 distinct CDR3 sequences in the sample; approximately 35% occur only once, and about 18% lies in the top ten. The genes are TRBV7-6 and TRBJ2-6; D unclear. The sequence was obtained from a female donor with esophageal squamous cell carcinoma. Sequenced input: esophageal tumor tissue. The CDR3 loop is CASRGPASSSGANVLTF. The CDR3 DNA reads TGTGCCAGCAGGGGCCCTGCTTCCTCCTCTGGGGCCAACGTCCTGACTTTC.